This TCR beta chain was sequenced in a study of cytomegalovirus exposure and HLA in healthy donors. At the level of the study: The early release's HLA-typed donors yielded some 85 million unique TCRs. Notes on the study in general: Indistinguishability led to the exclusion of some V segments, TRBV6-2 and TRBV6-3 included. Productive rates of about 90% or about 30% were seen for most TCR beta V segments in an earlier analysis.

PCR primers comprised 60 Vbeta and 13 Jbeta primers. Method: immunoSEQ multiplex PCR; TCRdb's copy keeps in-frame clones and lacks some. The sample holds 130,000 to 150,000 clones. Worth noting for this clone: Its matching antigen is unknown.

Germline CDR1 SGHTA, CDR2 FQGNSA. The V end lost 0 bases, the J end lost 8 bases, and 11 bases lay between the germline ends. The CDR3 is 14 residues long. Nominally healthy donors provided the samples, though records likely missed some immune exposures. This sequence joins TRBV7-2 and TRBJ2-4; D might be TRBD2 (5 bases). Sequenced sample: PBMCs. This receptor was taken from a male donor in good health and CMV-seronegative. CDR3 loop: CASSLAGKADIQYF. In DNA form, the CDR3 reads TGTGCCAGCAGCTTAGCTGGTAAAGCGGACATTCAGTACTTC. Complete variable domain (other parts from reference TRBV7-2 and TRBJ2-4): GAGVSQSPSNKVTEKGKDVELRCDPISGHTALYWYRQSLGQGLEFLIYFQGNSAPDKSGLPSDRFSAERTGGSVSTLTIQRTQQEDSAVYLCASSLAGKADIQYFGAGTRLSVL.